This passage covers 28 T cell receptor beta chains from one sample sequenced in a study of T cell repertoires in cytomegalovirus infection. TCRdb ran MiXCR on the reads and lists one entry per CDR3 protein. Here the sample spans roughly 990,000 distinct CDR3 sequences, less than 35% being singletons. These TCRs' antigens remain unknown. This material consisted of cultured CD8+ T cells from PBMCs, taken from culture after CMV antigen stimulation. The receptors derive from a human donor in good health (CMV status not recorded). Some clones in this sample may be carry-over from other donors' samples.

In regard to this clonotype: At one boundary the junction diverges from the germline segment, which might be a read error. The rearrangement uses TRBV18 and TRBJ2-6; weak D call: TRBD1 (6 bases). The CDR3 has 17 amino acids. Germline assignment: CDR1 KGHSH and CDR2 LQKENI. In nucleotides, the CDR3 is TGTACCAGCTCACTCTTCAGGGGTGAAGGTGGGGCCAACGTCCTGACTTTC. The encoded protein is CTSSLFRGEGGANVLTF.

V usage is TRBV20-1 and J usage is TRBJ2-1; D might be TRBD2 (5 bases). The V and J ends lost 4 bases and 6 bases respectively, with 7 bases between them. The CDR3 is made up of 11 amino acids. CDR1 and CDR2 from the germline V gene are DFQATT and SNEGSKA (reference sequence). The CDR3 bases are TGCAGTGCTATTACTAGCAATGAGCAGTTCTTC. It yields the protein CSAITSNEQFF.

Here the CDR3 DNA reads TGCGCCAGCATCACCGACAGGGGCACTGAAGCTTTCTTT. Translation gives CASITDRGTEAFF. This chain connects TRBV5-1 to TRBJ1-1; 8 positions match TRBD1. The germline CDR1 and CDR2 sequences are SGHRS and YFSETQ. V lost 6 bases, J lost 4 bases, and 5 bases stayed unmatched. This CDR3 has 13 residues.

There are a few counts of this clonotype. V usage is TRBV27 and J usage is TRBJ2-7; TRBD1 matches at 7 bases. This CDR3 contains 16 residues. Germline-derived CDR1 and CDR2 are MNHEY and SMNVEV (reference sequence). V was pared by 6 bases and J by 3 bases, with 14 bases of the junction left unmatched. The DNA for the CDR3 is TGTGCCAGCAGAAAAGACCCACTGGACAGGCGCTACGAGCAGTACTTC. It translates to CASRKDPLDRRYEQYF.

This clonotype came up a few times. The genes are TRBV20-1 and TRBJ1-2; weak D call: TRBD1 (6 bases). Per germline, CDR1 DFQATT and CDR2 SNEGSKA (reference sequence). The CDR3 loop spans 10 amino acids. V lost 4 bases to trimming and J lost 7 bases, with 7 bases between them. In nucleotides, the CDR3 is TGCAGTGCTAAGGGGGGTGGCTACACCTTC. Its translation is CSAKGGGYTF.

The chain couples TRBV4-1 to TRBJ2-5; weak D call: TRBD2 (6 bases). The CDR3 has 15 amino acids. V lost 0 bases and J 4 bases, leaving 12 bases between the germline ends. Germline V gene sequence: CDR1 MGHRA, CDR2 YSYEKL. The CDR3 sequence: CASSQDTGVGETQYF. The CDR3 nucleotides are TGCGCCAGCAGCCAAGATACGGGGGTAGGAGAGACCCAGTACTTC.

The gene calls are TRBV6-2 or TRBV6-3 and TRBJ1-2; 8 bases are shared with TRBD1. V gave up 10 bases and J gave up 6 bases; unmatched junction bases: 7. The germline V gene encodes CDR1 MNHEY and CDR2 SVGEGT. This CDR3 comprises 12 residues. The DNA of the CDR3 is TGTGCCACCCGGGACAGGTTCGATGGCTACACCTTC. Protein product: CATRDRFDGYTF.

This clonotype showed up many times. This chain joins TRBV20-1 and TRBJ1-1; D gene unclear. The CDR3 spans 14 residues. Per germline, CDR1 DFQATT and CDR2 SNEGSKA (reference sequence). V dropped 1 base and J dropped 5 bases, with 14 bases sitting between them. The CDR3 is CSARVTHFRTEAFF. CDR3 DNA sequence: TGCAGTGCTAGAGTTACCCACTTCAGGACTGAAGCTTTCTTT.

V is TRBV19 and J is TRBJ1-5; D gene uncertain. V was shortened by 3 bases and J by 0 bases, with 9 bases between the two germline ends. Germline V lookup: CDR1 LNHDA, CDR2 SQIVND (reference sequence). The CDR3 totals 15 residues. The CDR3 here is CASSIRDNSNQPQHF. In nucleotides, the CDR3 is TGTGCCAGTAGTATCCGAGACAATAGCAATCAGCCCCAGCATTTT.

This clonotype was picked up a small number of times. The chain employs TRBV15 and TRBJ2-1; perhaps D is TRBD1 or TRBD2 (5 bases each). There are 15 residues in the CDR3. Trimming removed 3 bases at V and 0 bases at J, with 9 bases between. CDR1 LNHNV and CDR2 YYDKDF come from the germline V gene (reference sequence). The CDR3 is CATSRGVSSYNEQFF. The CDR3 DNA is TGTGCCACCAGCAGGGGGGTGAGCTCCTACAATGAGCAGTTCTTC.

Only a few counts were recorded for this clonotype. The rearrangement joins TRBV10-3 to TRBJ1-5; D not resolved. Germline loops: CDR1 ENHRY, CDR2 SYGVKD. This CDR3 is built from 13 residues. Deletions cut 2 bases from V and 9 bases from J, with 11 bases between. CDR3 DNA: TGTGCCATCAGTGAGAAGAGCCGGGGGCCCCAGCATTTT. It translates to CAISEKSRGPQHF.

The sample holds many counts of this clonotype. The chain combines TRBV12-5 with TRBJ1-2; 9 nucleotides line up with TRBD1. Germline CDR1 and CDR2: LGHNT and FRNRAP. V was pared by 5 bases and J by 6 bases, with 4 bases of the junction left unmatched. CDR3 length equals 13 residues. The CDR3 bases are TGTGCTAGTGGTGCACAGGGGGCGAATGGCTACACCTTC. This gives the protein CASGAQGANGYTF.

The V gene is TRBV6-2 or TRBV6-3, the J gene TRBJ2-2; the D gene could be TRBD1 or TRBD2 (5 bases each). V was pared by 0 bases and J by 6 bases, with 14 bases between. This CDR3 has 16 amino acids. The germline V gene has CDR1 MNHEY and CDR2 SVGEGT. In DNA, the CDR3 is TGTGCCAGCAGTTACTCGCCGCAACGGGGACCCGGGGAGCTGTTTTTT. Encoded protein: CASSYSPQRGPGELFF.

The chain recombines TRBV7-3 with TRBJ2-5; TRBD2 is a possible D gene (7 bases). The V and J ends lost 0 bases and 5 bases respectively, with 19 bases between them. The CDR3 covers 17 residues. The germline V gene encodes CDR1 SGHTA and CDR2 FQGTGA. The CDR3 DNA reads as TGTGCCAGCAGCTTAACTGGGGGGGCGGGTTTTTGGGAGACCCAGTACTTC. This codes for CASSLTGGAGFWETQYF.

This sequence joins TRBV7-9 and TRBJ2-1; D ambiguous. Trimming pared 5 bases from V and 6 bases from J, leaving 11 bases between. Germline V CDR1 and CDR2: SEHNR, FQNEAQ (reference sequence). The CDR3 covers 13 residues. CDR3 DNA sequence: TGTGCCAGCAGCCAAGCCAAGGGCAATGAGCAGTTCTTC. Translated: CASSQAKGNEQFF.

The sample holds a few counts of this clonotype. This chain connects TRBV27 to TRBJ2-3; D might be TRBD1 or TRBD2, each matching 6 bases. The CDR3 has 16 residues. Trimming took 1 base from V and 8 from J, leaving 19 bases between them. Germline lookup yields CDR1 MNHEY and CDR2 SMNVEV (reference sequence). The CDR3 nucleotides are TGTGCCAGCAGTTTATACGTGGGGGGCTCAGTGCCTACGCAGTATTTT. This translates into CASSLYVGGSVPTQYF.

The J gene is TRBJ2-3, the V gene TRBV27; tentative D call: TRBD1 (6 bases). Germline V gene data show CDR1 as MNHEY and CDR2 as SMNVEV (reference sequence). Trimming took 5 bases from V and 7 from J, leaving 16 bases between them. The CDR3 sequence is 14 residues long. The CDR3 DNA is TGTGCCAGCAGTCCTTTCGCAGGGGCCAATACGCAGTATTTT. This codes for CASSPFAGANTQYF.

The gene calls are TRBV6-5 and TRBJ1-5, with a tentative D call TRBD1 (6 bases). Deletions cut 5 bases from V and 6 bases from J, with 11 bases between. CDR3 length equals 13 residues. CDR1 is MNHEY and CDR2 is SVGAGI in the germline V gene. CDR3 sequence reads: CASSPGQSQPQHF. In DNA, the CDR3 is TGTGCCAGCAGTCCGGGACAATCTCAGCCCCAGCATTTT.

This clonotype was observed a handful of times. The rearrangement uses TRBV7-9 and TRBJ1-6; a weak D match, TRBD1 (5 bases). This CDR3 is 15 amino acids long. Trimming removed 2 bases from V and 10 bases from J, with 15 bases in between. Germline lookup yields CDR1 SEHNR and CDR2 FQNEAQ (reference sequence). The chain's CDR3 is CASSLRYQGESPLHF. CDR3 coding DNA: TGTGCCAGCAGCTTACGCTACCAGGGCGAATCACCCCTCCACTTT.

This sequence joins TRBV12-3 or TRBV12-4 and TRBJ1-6; D is unresolved. The CDR3 runs 16 residues. V was cut by 4 bases and J by 3 bases, with 13 bases left in between. CDR3 sequence (DNA): TGTGCCAGCAGTTCCTCTAGGTCCCGCTATAATTCACCCCTCCACTTT. This translates into CASSSSRSRYNSPLHF.

This chain connects TRBV10-3 to TRBJ1-2; no clear D gene. Between the trimmed V and J ends, which lost 11 bases and 7 bases, there was a span of 20 bases. The CDR3 has 13 amino acids. Germline CDR1 is ENHRY and CDR2 is SYGVKD. This chain's CDR3 is CAPWGGPTIGYTF. CDR3 DNA sequence: TGTGCCCCATGGGGAGGGCCAACGATTGGCTACACCTTC.

There are many counts of this clonotype. The chain couples TRBV7-2 to TRBJ1-1; 8 nucleotides align to TRBD1. In germline, CDR1 is SGHTA, CDR2 FQGNSA. The CDR3 is made up of 19 amino acids. V lost 2 bases and J lost 3; bases outside the gene matches: 17. The CDR3 here is CASSLRGVPDRAVHTEAFF. The CDR3 DNA sequence: TGTGCCAGCAGCTTAAGAGGGGTCCCGGACAGGGCGGTGCACACTGAAGCTTTCTTT.

V usage is TRBV12-3 or TRBV12-4 and J usage is TRBJ2-1; unclear D gene. This CDR3 region has 14 residues. V lost 3 bases and J lost 5, with 11 bases in between. CDR3 amino acids: CASSFTGWHNEQFF. The CDR3 DNA reads TGTGCCAGCAGTTTCACCGGCTGGCACAATGAGCAGTTCTTC.

This rearrangement joins TRBV7-9 to TRBJ1-5; D ambiguous. Germline V gene data show CDR1 as SEHNR and CDR2 as FQNEAQ (reference sequence). This CDR3 comprises 14 residues. V gave up 8 bases and J gave up 4 bases, with 15 bases separating them. The DNA for the CDR3 is TGTGCCAGCGGCGGAGGACCGACGAATCAGCCCCAGCATTTT. It is translated as CASGGGPTNQPQHF.

There are a few counts of this clonotype. This sequence joins TRBV2 and TRBJ1-2; D remains ambiguous. Trimming cost V 5 bases and J 8 bases, with 15 bases left between them. The V gene's germline CDR1 is SNHLY and CDR2 FYNNEI. The CDR3 totals 13 residues. DNA for the CDR3: TGTGCCAGCAGTCCCCCCGACCCGACCGGCTACACCTTC. This sequence encodes CASSPPDPTGYTF.

The gene calls are TRBV12-3 or TRBV12-4 and TRBJ1-6; TRBD1 agrees at 10 bases. The CDR3 runs 20 residues. Unmatched junction bases numbered 20, after V lost 5 bases and J lost 7 bases. The CDR3 bases are TGTGCCAGCAGTCTACCCACCGGGACAGGGGAGCGAATAGGGAATTCACCCCTCCACTTT. It specifies CASSLPTGTGERIGNSPLHF.

V gene TRBV5-6 combines with J gene TRBJ1-2, with unresolved D. CDR1 SGHDT and CDR2 YYEEEE come from the germline V gene. The length of the CDR3 is 14 residues. Trimming took 2 bases from V and 2 from J, leaving 10 bases between them. This chain's CDR3 is CASSLRKQNYGYTF. The CDR3, as DNA: TGTGCCAGCAGCTTACGAAAACAGAACTATGGCTACACCTTC. The entire variable domain, with the rest obtained from reference TRBV5-6 and TRBJ1-2, is as follows: DAGVTQSPTHLIKTRGQQVTLRCSPKSGHDTVSWYQQALGQGPQFIFQYYEEEERQRGNFPDRFSGHQFPNYSSELNVNALLLGDSALYLCASSLRKQNYGYTFGSGTRLTVV.

V gene TRBV15 combines with J gene TRBJ2-2, with D unclear. This CDR3 is built from 14 residues. In germline, CDR1 is LNHNV, CDR2 YYDKDF (reference sequence). V lost 0 bases, J lost 5 bases, and 7 bases lay in between. The CDR3 region has the DNA TGTGCCACCAGCAGAGATGGGGAAACCGGGGAGCTGTTTTTT. Translated: CATSRDGETGELFF.